This is a list of T cell receptor beta chains from one sample in a study of cytomegalovirus exposure and HLA in healthy donors. Clones were read by immunoSEQ multiplex PCR, and TCRdb kept only the in-frame ones, dropping some. Of about 160,000 clones in the sample, roughly nine tenths were seen once. The sequencing sample was made of PBMCs. Source of these receptors: a woman under 30 in good health and CMV-seropositive. The CDR3 runs from the conserved cysteine through the conserved F or W. A D gene is named only where the DNA matches it firmly. Only some rows state a clone size, as once, few, many or a class for expanded clones.

V	D	size	J	DNA	CDR3
TRBV7-2	.	.	TRBJ1-1	TGTGCCAGCAGCTTAGCTTCAGGTAGTCAATCGGAAGCTTTCTTT	CASSLASGSQSEAFF
TRBV20-1	.	.	TRBJ2-3	TGCAGTGCGAGCCAGAGGGATACGCAGTATTTT	CSASQRDTQYF
TRBV5-1	.	.	TRBJ1-4	TGCGCCAGCAGCTCCAGGGGTTCTGAACCAGAAAAACTGTTTTTT	CASSSRGSEPEKLFF
TRBV10-1	.	few	TRBJ2-2	TGCGCCAGCAGTGTCGGGTTCCAGAACACCGGGGAGCTGTTTTTT	CASSVGFQNTGELFF
TRBV29-1	TRBD2	.	TRBJ2-1	TGCAGCGTGGCCGTAGCGGGAGAATTCTTC	CSVAVAGEFF
TRBV18	TRBD1	.	TRBJ2-7	TGTGCCAGCTCACCACCCGGGACAGGGGGTCCCTACGAGCAGTACTTC	CASSPPGTGGPYEQYF
TRBV5-4	.	.	TRBJ1-1	TGTGCCAGCAGCCTTCTGCGACTTTTGAACACTGAAGCTTTCTTT	CASSLLRLLNTEAFF
TRBV7-2	.	once	TRBJ2-1	TGTGCCAGCAGTTCCATGGTGGGGGCTGAGCAGTTCTTC	CASSSMVGAEQFF
TRBV10-2	.	.	TRBJ1-1	TGCGCCAGCAGGGCAGGCCCGTCGTACACTGAAGCTTTCTTT	CASRAGPSYTEAFF
TRBV6-1	.	.	TRBJ1-1	TGTGCCAGCACGGTCTCAAGGGGCGCTGAAGCTTTCTTT	CASTVSRGAEAFF
TRBV6-6	TRBD2	.	TRBJ2-2	TGTGCCAGCATCCTGGGACTAGCGGGCTCCGGGGAGCTGTTTTTT	CASILGLAGSGELFF
TRBV4-2	TRBD2	.	TRBJ2-1	TGTGCCAGCAGTCAGGACTCGACTAGCGGGAGCTACAATGAGCAGTTCTTC	CASSQDSTSGSYNEQFF
TRBV6-5	TRBD1	.	TRBJ1-1	TGTGCCAGCAGCAACAGGGGTGTAAACACTGAAGCTTTCTTT	CASSNRGVNTEAFF
TRBV6-5	.	once	TRBJ1-1	TGTGCCAGCAGTTCCACAGGAAATCGAAGACCTGAAGCTTTCTTT	CASSSTGNRRPEAFF
TRBV29-1	.	.	TRBJ2-6	TGCAGCGTTCAAGTTGAGGCTCTAGGGGCCAACGTCCTGACTTTC	CSVQVEALGANVLTF
TRBV4-1	TRBD1	.	TRBJ1-1	TGCGCCAGCAGCCAAGATGGCGGAAGCGACAGGGCACGGGGCCCTGAAGCTTTCTTT	CASSQDGGSDRARGPEAFF
TRBV27	.	.	TRBJ1-2	TGTGCCAGCAGTCCAATCCTTCTAATCAGGGGCCGCCATTACACCTTC	CASSPILLIRGRHYTF
TRBV7-9	TRBD2	.	TRBJ2-7	TGTGCCAGCAGCGAGCGGGGTACCTACGAGCAGTACTTC	CASSERGTYEQYF
TRBV28	TRBD2	.	TRBJ2-7	TGTGCCAGCAGAAGAATAGCGGGACACTACGAGCAGTACTTC	CASRRIAGHYEQYF
TRBV11-2	TRBD1	few	TRBJ1-6	TGTGCCAGCAGCCCCCCGGGACAGGGAAGTGGTTCACCCCTCCACTTT	CASSPPGQGSGSPLHF
TRBV7-9	TRBD2	.	TRBJ2-7	TGTGCCAGCAGCCCTAATAGCGGGACACTCTACGAGCAGTACTTC	CASSPNSGTLYEQYF
TRBV2	.	.	TRBJ2-1	TGTGCCAGCAGTGTGCCCGGGGGCTCCTACAATGAGCAGTTCTTC	CASSVPGGSYNEQFF
TRBV19	TRBD1	.	TRBJ2-2	TGTGCCAGTAGATCAGGGCAGGGGGCGAACACCGGGGAGCTGTTTTTT	CASRSGQGANTGELFF
TRBV12-5	.	.	TRBJ2-3	TGTGCTAGTGGTTTGGTACTAGGAGGTACAGATACGCAGTATTTT	CASGLVLGGTDTQYF
TRBV7-3	.	.	TRBJ2-2	TGTGCCAGCAGCCCCCCCTCCGGGGAGCTGTTTTTT	CASSPPSGELFF
TRBV7-6	TRBD2	.	TRBJ2-5	TGTGCCAGCAGCTGGGAGTCGGGGGGCCAAGAGACCCAGTACTTC	CASSWESGGQETQYF
TRBV5-1	TRBD2	.	TRBJ2-5	TGCGCCAGCAGCTCCGGACTAGCTGAAGAGACCCAGTACTTC	CASSSGLAEETQYF
TRBV28	.	.	TRBJ2-4	TGTGCCAGCAGTTTTTATTCCGGGACACTGCCACTAGCCAAAAACATTCAGTACTTC	CASSFYSGTLPLAKNIQYF
TRBV11-2	.	.	TRBJ1-2	TGTGCCAGCAGCTTAGTGGTAGGAGGGGCTAGCTATGGCTACACCTTC	CASSLVVGGASYGYTF
TRBV5-1	TRBD1	.	TRBJ2-3	TGCGCCAGCAGCTTAGCCGGGACAGGGAGAACAGATACGCAGTATTTT	CASSLAGTGRTDTQYF
TRBV2	.	.	TRBJ1-3	TGTGCCAGCAGAGATCAGGGGTCTGGAAACACCATATATTTT	CASRDQGSGNTIYF
TRBV10-3	.	.	TRBJ2-7	TGTGCCATCAGTGACGGGGATAGAGGGTTGTACGAGCAGTACTTC	CAISDGDRGLYEQYF
TRBV11-2	TRBD1	.	TRBJ1-2	TGTGCCAGCAGCTCCCTGGGACAGAACTATGGCTACACCTTC	CASSSLGQNYGYTF
TRBV7-3	.	.	TRBJ2-1	TGTGCCAGCAGCTTAAGGGGGGGCACCTACAATGAGCAGTTCTTC	CASSLRGGTYNEQFF
TRBV19	TRBD1	.	TRBJ1-4	TGTGCCAGTGCCTTGACAGGGTATAGAGAAAAACTGTTTTTT	CASALTGYREKLFF
TRBV7-2	TRBD2	.	TRBJ2-5	TGTGCCAGCAGCTTTACTAGCGGGAGGCGCGAGACCCAGTACTTC	CASSFTSGRRETQYF
TRBV29-1	TRBD1	.	TRBJ2-2	TGCAGCGTCGTAGGACAGGGCGGGACCGGGGAGCTGTTTTTT	CSVVGQGGTGELFF
TRBV5-1	.	.	TRBJ2-3	TGCGCCAGCAGCTTGGCAGGCAGCACAGATACGCAGTATTTT	CASSLAGSTDTQYF
TRBV19	TRBD1	.	TRBJ1-1	TGTGCCAGTAGTATGATAGACCGGGGCAGGGGGACTGAAGCTTTCTTT	CASSMIDRGRGTEAFF
TRBV6-1	TRBD2	.	TRBJ2-7	TGTGCCAGCAGTTCAGCTAGCGGGGGCGCCTACGAGCAGTACTTC	CASSSASGGAYEQYF
TRBV9	.	.	TRBJ2-3	TGTGCCAGCAGCGTAGGGCCATCCCGCCCCACAGATACGCAGTATTTT	CASSVGPSRPTDTQYF
TRBV16	.	.	TRBJ1-5	TGTGCCAGCTCGGGCGGGAATAGCAATCAGCCCCAGCATTTT	CASSGGNSNQPQHF
TRBV28	.	.	TRBJ2-5	TGTGCCAGCAGTTTAAGTTTAGTGGGAGTAGAGACCCAGTACTTC	CASSLSLVGVETQYF
TRBV6-5	TRBD1	.	TRBJ2-7	TGTGCCAGCAGTTACTCGTTCGGTACAGGGGAATACGAGCAGTACTTC	CASSYSFGTGEYEQYF
TRBV14	.	once	TRBJ2-7	TGTGCCAGCAGCCAAGGACTGACCCCCTACGAGCAGTACTTC	CASSQGLTPYEQYF
TRBV30	TRBD1	.	TRBJ1-3	TGTGCCTGGAGTGTACTCGGGACAGAAAACACCATATATTTT	CAWSVLGTENTIYF
TRBV18	.	.	TRBJ2-7	TGTGCCAGCTCTCTGGGGACACGCTCCTACGAGCAGTACTTC	CASSLGTRSYEQYF
TRBV5-1	TRBD2	.	TRBJ2-3	TGCGCCAGCAGCCCGGGACTACCCTTCACAGATACGCAGTATTTT	CASSPGLPFTDTQYF
TRBV4-1	.	.	TRBJ1-2	TGCGCCAGCAGCCAAATTCACAGGGTCTCGAACTATGGCTACACCTTC	CASSQIHRVSNYGYTF
TRBV28	.	.	TRBJ2-7	TGTGCCAGCGGGCCAGGCCCCTCCTACGAGCAGTACTTC	CASGPGPSYEQYF
TRBV28	.	.	TRBJ1-2	TGTGCCAGCAGTTTAAGGAGTGAAGGCTACACCTTC	CASSLRSEGYTF
TRBV6-1	.	.	TRBJ1-2	TGTGCCAGCAGCGCAGGGGTTAGGGGCTATGGCTACACCTTC	CASSAGVRGYGYTF
TRBV7-6	TRBD2	.	TRBJ2-1	TGTGCCAGCAGCTCCCAAGCGGGAGGACGAACCTATGAGCAGTTCTTC	CASSSQAGGRTYEQFF
TRBV11-2	TRBD1	.	TRBJ1-6	TGTGCCAGCAGCTTGGGACAGTCCTATAATTCACCCCTCCACTTT	CASSLGQSYNSPLHF
TRBV6-5	.	.	TRBJ2-7	TGTGCCAGCAGGGGCCCGGGGGTCACCTACGAGCAGTACTTC	CASRGPGVTYEQYF
TRBV12-5	.	.	TRBJ1-5	TGTGCTAGTGGTTTGGTAGTACAGGGACGCAATCAGCCCCAGCATTTT	CASGLVVQGRNQPQHF
TRBV5-5	.	.	TRBJ2-7	TGTGCCAGCAGCGCCGTACAGGGCGCGCTGGACGAGCAGTACTTC	CASSAVQGALDEQYF
TRBV5-5	.	.	TRBJ2-2	TGTGCCAGCAGCTCACTTCCAGGGGACACCGGGGAGCTGTTTTTT	CASSSLPGDTGELFF